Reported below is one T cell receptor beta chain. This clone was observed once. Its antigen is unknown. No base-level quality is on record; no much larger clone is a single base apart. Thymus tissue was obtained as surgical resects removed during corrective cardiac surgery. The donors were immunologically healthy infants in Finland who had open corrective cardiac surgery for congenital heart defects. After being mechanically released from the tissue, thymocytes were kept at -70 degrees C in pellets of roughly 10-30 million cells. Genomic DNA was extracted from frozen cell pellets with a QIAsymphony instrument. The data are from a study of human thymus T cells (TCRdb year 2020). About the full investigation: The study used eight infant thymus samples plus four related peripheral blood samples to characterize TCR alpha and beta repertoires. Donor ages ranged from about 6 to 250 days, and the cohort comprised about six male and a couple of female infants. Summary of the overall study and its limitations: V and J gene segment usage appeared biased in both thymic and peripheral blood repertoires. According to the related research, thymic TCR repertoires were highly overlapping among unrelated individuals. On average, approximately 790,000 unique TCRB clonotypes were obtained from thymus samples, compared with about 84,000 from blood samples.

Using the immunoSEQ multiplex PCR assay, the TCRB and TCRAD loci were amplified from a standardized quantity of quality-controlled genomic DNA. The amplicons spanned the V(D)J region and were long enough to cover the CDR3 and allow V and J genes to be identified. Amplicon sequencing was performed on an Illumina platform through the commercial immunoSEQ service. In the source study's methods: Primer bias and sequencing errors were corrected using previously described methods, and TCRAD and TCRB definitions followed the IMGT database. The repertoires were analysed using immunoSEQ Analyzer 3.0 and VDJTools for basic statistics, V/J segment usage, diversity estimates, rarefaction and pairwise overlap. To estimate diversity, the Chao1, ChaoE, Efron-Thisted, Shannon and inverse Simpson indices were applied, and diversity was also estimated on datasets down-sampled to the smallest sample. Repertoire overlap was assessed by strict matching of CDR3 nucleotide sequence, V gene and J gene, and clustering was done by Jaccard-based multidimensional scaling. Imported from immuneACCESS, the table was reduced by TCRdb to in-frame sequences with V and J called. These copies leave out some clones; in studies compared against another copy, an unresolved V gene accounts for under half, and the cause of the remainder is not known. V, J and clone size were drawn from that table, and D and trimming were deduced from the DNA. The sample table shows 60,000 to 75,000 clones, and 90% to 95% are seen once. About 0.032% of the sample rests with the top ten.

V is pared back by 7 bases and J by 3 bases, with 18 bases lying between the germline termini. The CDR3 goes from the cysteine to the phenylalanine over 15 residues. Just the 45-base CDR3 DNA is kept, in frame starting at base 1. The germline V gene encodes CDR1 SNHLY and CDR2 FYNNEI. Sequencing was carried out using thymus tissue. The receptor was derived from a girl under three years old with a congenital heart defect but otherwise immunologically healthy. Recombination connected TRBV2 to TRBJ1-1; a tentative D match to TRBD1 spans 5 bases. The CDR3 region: CASKHGGLGDTEAFF. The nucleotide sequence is TGTGCCAGCAAACACGGGGGGTTGGGGGACACTGAAGCTTTCTTT.